The next 8 T cell receptor beta chains were all read from a single sample in a study of post-analysis software for immune sequencing data. General observations from the study: Patients carried roughly 5 TRBV segments more frequently than controls did, and TRBV5-6, TRBV5-1 and TRBV20-1 were among them.

Which antigens these TCRs recognize remains unknown. Incorporated into the TCR beta cDNA libraries were unique molecular identifiers, which served to reduce PCR and sequencing biases. TCRdb reprocessed the PCR reads with MiXCR, giving one entry per CDR3 protein. This sample yields fewer than 850,000 distinct CDR3 sequences, of which roughly 50% are seen a single time; just under 5% belongs to the top ten. Sample: blood. The source of these receptors is a girl aged 5-17 years with multiple sclerosis.

There are a few counts of this clonotype. The chain couples TRBV27 to TRBJ2-3, with TRBD2 matching 12 bases. The CDR3 extends over 17 amino acids. CDR1 is MNHEY, CDR2 SMNVEV, per germline (reference sequence). Trimming removed 5 bases from V and 4 bases from J; junction bases left unmatched: 10. CDR3 bases: TGTGCCAGCAGTGAAACCAGACTAGCGGGAGAGTCAGATACGCAGTATTTT. Amino acids: CASSETRLAGESDTQYF.

The chain uses TRBV6-6 and TRBJ2-5, with D possibly TRBD2 on 5 matching bases. Between the trimmed V and J ends, which lost 2 bases and 4 bases, there was a span of 14 bases. The CDR3 has 15 amino acids. Per the germline V gene, CDR1 is MNHNY and CDR2 is SVGAGI (reference sequence). CDR3 sequence (DNA): TGTGCCAGCAGTTACACCCTCCGGGGTTTAGAGACCCAGTACTTC. Encoded protein: CASSYTLRGLETQYF.

This clonotype was seen more than once but under ten times. V usage is TRBV7-9 and J usage is TRBJ2-3; D is ambiguous. In germline, CDR1 is SEHNR, CDR2 FQNEAQ (reference sequence). V lost 5 bases, J lost 4 bases, and 13 bases lay in between. The CDR3 consists of 14 residues. CDR3 nucleotides: TGTGCCAGCAGCCCCCCGGTCTATGCAGATACGCAGTATTTT. Residues: CASSPPVYADTQYF.

CDR3 sequence (DNA): TGCGCCAGCAGCTCCGCCGGTGGAGACTGGGAGCAGTACTTC. Translating gives CASSSAGGDWEQYF. The chain couples TRBV5-1 to TRBJ2-5; TRBD2 might be the D (5 bases). The germline CDR1 and CDR2 sequences are SGHRS and YFSETQ. CDR3 size: 14 residues. Deletions cut 3 bases from V and 11 bases from J, with 20 bases between.

This chain links TRBV29-1 with TRBJ2-1, with D perhaps TRBD2 (7 bases). The CDR3 extends over 15 amino acids. The V end was cut by 4 bases, the J end by 4 bases, with 17 bases between. From germline, CDR1 is SQVTM and CDR2 ANQGSEA. The CDR3 sequence: CSVVGLGGLYNEQFF. DNA for the CDR3: TGCAGCGTTGTAGGCTTGGGGGGGCTTTACAATGAGCAGTTCTTC.

This clonotype was counted only a few times. This chain connects TRBV7-3 to TRBJ2-1, with D perhaps TRBD2 (6 bases). The CDR3 is made up of 14 amino acids. V lost 1 base to trimming and J lost 10 bases, with 14 bases between them. CDR1 SGHTA and CDR2 FQGTGA come from the germline V gene. The CDR3: CASSLRRVSPEQFF. The CDR3 nucleotides read TGTGCCAGCAGCTTAAGGAGGGTCTCCCCAGAGCAGTTCTTC.

The chain combines TRBV9 with TRBJ2-7, with D hard to call. CDR1 is SGDLS, CDR2 YYNGEE, per germline. The CDR3 covers 14 residues. The V gene lost 0 bases and the J gene lost 1 base, with 8 bases spanning the gap. CDR3 amino acids: CASSVGSKSYEQYF. The CDR3 region has the DNA TGTGCCAGCAGCGTAGGAAGTAAGTCCTACGAGCAGTACTTC.

This clonotype was found once. The genes are TRBV7-9 and TRBJ1-2, with 11 bases aligning to TRBD1. Looked up from germline, CDR1 is SEHNR and CDR2 is FQNEAQ (reference sequence). V dropped 4 bases and J dropped 7; count of bases not matched to a gene: 11. The CDR3 spans 16 residues. The CDR3 nucleotides are TGTGCCAGCAGCTCCTGGACAGGGGGCGCAGATGGTGGCTACACCTTC. Its protein product is CASSSWTGGADGGYTF.